Reported below is one T cell receptor beta chain. This clone has just one count. Its antigen remains unidentified. Per-base quality was not reported, and no clone a single base away is much larger than it. The data were taken from a study of tumor-infiltrating lymphocytes in localized non-small cell lung cancer (dated by TCRdb to about 2021). For the study in its entirety: Several histologies were represented in the cohort, which also included both smokers and never-smokers as well as patients whose samples were collected after neoadjuvant chemotherapy. Each patient provided resected tumor tissue plus uninvolved lung tissue from the same patient, with the uninvolved lung tissue described as non-adjacent to the tumor. The same patients underwent several integrated assays, with TCR sequencing performed together with flow cytometry, multiplex immunofluorescence, RNA-seq, exome sequencing and proteomics. The overall ICON cohort was composed of 150 or so surgical patients with localized non-small cell lung cancer whose tumors were resected. A total of under 65 patients were part of the paired comparison of immunoSEQ T-cell fraction between tumor and uninvolved lung. Beyond this particular receptor, the publication reports: Since assay coverage differed from patient to patient depending on how much tissue was available, TCR sequencing was done for only a subset of the cohort. In line with immunofluorescence CD3 counts, TCRbeta sequencing supported higher T cell infiltration in tumors compared with uninvolved lung tissue. Because different assays used different pieces of the same tissue, technical variation could not be distinguished from intratumor heterogeneity. Tumor T-cell fraction from TCR sequencing was not associated with recurrence-free survival (p = 0.61). TCR-derived T-cell fraction did not differ between the flow cytometry-defined immunotypes IM1 (good prognosis) and IM2 (poor prognosis).

The immunoSEQ assay used for TCR sequencing gave the T-cell fraction in both tumor and uninvolved lung tissue. The authors' pipeline ran thus. For survival analysis, patients were split into high (upper tertile) and low (lower two tertiles) T-cell fraction groups and compared by log-rank test. A signed-rank test was used to test paired tumor versus uninvolved lung differences in T-cell fraction. The immuneACCESS repertoire file appears here via TCRdb, limited to in-frame rearrangements. These files lack a portion of the clones; in checked studies, under half of the deficit traces to unresolved V genes, and the cause of the others is not known. The V and J calls and the clone size are those of that table, but D and trimming were determined from the DNA. This sample is represented by 27,000 or so clones; 80% to 90% of them were singletons. The top ten hold roughly 1.9% of the sample. ICON enrollment began in 2016, and the last patient was enrolled in the second half of 2018. From a subcohort of 76 patients, fresh tumor and matched uninvolved tissue were collected for in-depth immune analyses, including TCR sequencing. No cell sorting was done, and TCR sequencing was instead run on DNA isolated from bulk tissue.

Relative to germline, V is 4 bases shorter and J is 3 bases shorter, with 9 bases between their ends. In the germline V gene, CDR1 corresponds to MDHEN and CDR2 to SYDVKM. Including cysteine and phenylalanine, the CDR3 has 13 amino acids. Just the 39-base CDR3 DNA is kept, in frame starting at base 1. The sequence derives from a human donor with non-small cell lung cancer. The chain uses TRBV28 and TRBJ1-2; confidence is insufficient to name the D gene. Sequenced: lung tumor tissue. The sequenced DNA is TGTGCCAGCAGTTCTGCCAGTCACTATGGCTACACCTTC. Translation gives CASSSASHYGYTF.